By share of the sample, the clone carrying this TCR beta chain is medium-sized. Its antigen is currently unknown. At one end the junction does not follow the germline gene, possibly because of a read error. The entry originates in a study of liver allograft versus peripheral blood T cells. Study summary: Recipients' peripheral blood served as the comparator for T cell receptor repertoires in transplanted livers. Study outcomes and limitations: T cell receptor repertoires inside liver allografts reportedly differed from those in peripheral blood.

TCRdb reprocessed the reads with MiXCR, giving one entry per CDR3 protein. The data contain roughly 9,000 distinct CDR3 sequences, 15% to 20% of them singletons. The CDR3 has 14 residues. CDR1 and CDR2 from the germline V gene are DFQATT and SNEGSKA (reference sequence). This TCR was sampled from a human patient who had a liver transplant. Some T cells may be provided by the graft donor. This chain connects TRBV20-1 to TRBJ1-5; 9 bases map to TRBD1. CDR3 amino acids: CSARGDRVGQPQHF. As DNA, the CDR3 is TGCAGTGCCAGAGGGGACAGGGTGGGTCAGCCCCAGCATTTT.